This T cell receptor beta chain was documented in a study of blood T cells in healthy people across ages. Study conclusions and caveats: When set beside aged donors, long-lived donors presented more naive CD4+ cells and higher diversity.

Primers used in a second PCR of roughly 6 to 11 cycles were a sample-barcoded 5' primer and a J-beta primer mix. Every sample gave at least 2.5 million paired-end reads containing CDR3. TCRdb fed the 5' RACE reads into MiXCR, producing one record per CDR3 protein. Among some 1.6 million distinct CDR3 sequences listed, about 31% were seen once. To note about this clonotype: Its target is not known.

Extractions gave at least 5 micrograms of total RNA per sample. The CDR3 sequence is 15 residues long. Germline assignment: CDR1 MGHRA and CDR2 YSYEKL. V lost 0 bases and J lost 10, with 18 bases in between. This chain joins TRBV4-1 and TRBJ1-2, with D tentatively TRBD1 (5 bases). Input material: blood. The source of this sequence is a woman between 25 and 40 years old in good health. The CDR3 nucleotides are TGCGCCAGCAGCCAAGATCAAGGACACCAGCGGGCCTACACCTTC. As protein: CASSQDQGHQRAYTF.